This TCR beta chain was documented in a study of shared clonotypes between healthy human individuals. About the research overall: Donors, aged 18 to 49, were two women and three men. Researchers assigned three CD4 naive, three CD4 memory, two CD8 naive and one CD8 memory plate to each donor. Overall study findings and caveats: In this cohort, only blood was sampled, and tissue repertoires likely differ.

Turning to this clone: Its antigen is not known.

Naive CD8 cells, CD45RO-negative and positively selected for CCR7, excluded terminally differentiated effector memory CD45RA+ cells. Donors, healthy HIV-negative adults, lacked recent acute infections or vaccinations. Clones were read by immunoSEQ multiplex PCR, and TCRdb kept only the in-frame ones, dropping some. The sample comprises about 700,000 clones, 92% of which are singletons, and 24% rests with the top ten. Per germline, CDR1 MNHEY and CDR2 SVGAGI. With 2 bases removed from V and 8 bases from J, the gap between germline ends came to 20 bases. The CDR3 is made up of 16 amino acids. Material: naive CD8+ T cells sorted from blood. The clonotype originates from a man aged 25-45 years in good health. This rearrangement joins TRBV6-5 to TRBJ2-3; weak D call: TRBD2 (6 bases). The CDR3 sequence is CASSYMGGGSVGTQYF. The CDR3 DNA sequence: TGTGCCAGCAGTTACATGGGGGGAGGTTCTGTAGGTACGCAGTATTTT.